These T cell receptor beta chains were read from a single sample in a study of T cells in Graves' hyperthyroidism and ophthalmopathy. TCRdb fed the multiplex PCR reads into MiXCR, producing one record per CDR3 protein. The table includes approximately 260,000 distinct CDR3 sequences, roughly 15% detected once. Sequencing was done on a sample of blood. The receptors here all came from a woman between 50 and 59 years old with Graves' hyperthyroidism that later progressed to Graves' ophthalmopathy. The CDR3 runs from the conserved cysteine through the conserved F or W. D genes are given only for firm matches. Only some rows state a clone size, as once, few, many or a class for expanded clones.

j_call | v_call | clone_size | d_call | cdr3_nt | cdr3_aa
TRBJ2-3 | TRBV4-1 | few | TRBD1 | TGCGCCAGCAGCCAAGCAGGGACAGGGCAAAATTGGGGGGATACGCAGTATTTT | CASSQAGTGQNWGDTQYF
TRBJ2-5 | TRBV30 | many | NA | TGTGCCTGGAGGAATGTGGGGAACACCGGGGGAGAGACCCAGTACTTC | CAWRNVGNTGGETQYF
TRBJ1-2 | TRBV28 | many | TRBD1 | TGTGCCAGCAGTTCAGGGGGCGGATTCTATGGCTACACCTTC | CASSSGGGFYGYTF
TRBJ1-1 | TRBV9 | few | NA | TGTGCCAGCAGCGTAGAGGGGGGGGGGAGTACTGAAGCTTTCTTT | CASSVEGGGSTEAFF
TRBJ2-1 | TRBV2 | many | TRBD2 | TGTGCCAGCATTGAGACTAGCGGCAACTACAATGAGCAGTTCTTC | CASIETSGNYNEQFF
TRBJ2-1 | TRBV15 | many | NA | TGTGCCACCAGCAGAGGGGTGACTAGGGGCAATGAGCAGTTCTTC | CATSRGVTRGNEQFF
TRBJ2-7 | TRBV20-1 | many | NA | TGCAGTGCTGTTCACAGGAGCTCCTACGAGCAGTACTTC | CSAVHRSSYEQYF
TRBJ1-1 | TRBV18 | NA | NA | TGTGCCAGCTCACCGCCGCGAGCAATGAACACTGAAGCTTTCTTT | CASSPPRAMNTEAFF
TRBJ2-7 | TRBV27 | many | TRBD1 | TGTGCCAGCAAGATCCGGGACAGGGGCTCCTACGAGCAGTACTTC | CASKIRDRGSYEQYF
TRBJ2-7 | TRBV10-3 | many | TRBD1 | TGTGCCATCCGGACAGGGCCGATGGAGCAGTACTTC | CAIRTGPMEQYF
TRBJ2-1 | TRBV6-2/TRBV6-3 | many | TRBD2 | TGTGCCAGCAGCCGGACTAGCAATGAGCAGTTCTTC | CASSRTSNEQFF
TRBJ2-7 | TRBV28 | many | NA | TGTGCCAGCAGTTTTGGGACGAACCCCTACGAGCAGTACTTC | CASSFGTNPYEQYF
TRBJ2-2 | TRBV5-1 | many | NA | TGCGCCAGCAGCACGGGACTTCAGGGCGGGGAGCTGTTTTTT | CASSTGLQGGELFF
TRBJ2-7 | TRBV11-2 | NA | NA | TGTGCCAGCAGCCCCCAGGTGACGAGTTACGAGCAGTACTTC | CASSPQVTSYEQYF
TRBJ2-1 | TRBV27 | few | NA | TGTGCCAGCAGTACCCATACTAGCTCCTACAATGAGCAGTTCTTC | CASSTHTSSYNEQFF
TRBJ1-2 | TRBV11-2 | many | NA | TGTGCCAGCAGCTTTGGACAAAACTATGGCTACACCTTC | CASSFGQNYGYTF
TRBJ2-1 | TRBV2 | many | TRBD1 | TGTGCCAGCATACGACAGGGGTCTTACAATGAGCAGTTCTTC | CASIRQGSYNEQFF
TRBJ1-4 | TRBV12-3/TRBV12-4 | few | NA | TGTGCCAGCAGGGGGATAATTGAAAAACTGTTTTTT | CASRGIIEKLFF
TRBJ2-7 | TRBV20-1 | many | TRBD1 | TGCAGTGCTCTTAATTTTGCACGGGACAGGGACGAGCAGTACTTC | CSALNFARDRDEQYF